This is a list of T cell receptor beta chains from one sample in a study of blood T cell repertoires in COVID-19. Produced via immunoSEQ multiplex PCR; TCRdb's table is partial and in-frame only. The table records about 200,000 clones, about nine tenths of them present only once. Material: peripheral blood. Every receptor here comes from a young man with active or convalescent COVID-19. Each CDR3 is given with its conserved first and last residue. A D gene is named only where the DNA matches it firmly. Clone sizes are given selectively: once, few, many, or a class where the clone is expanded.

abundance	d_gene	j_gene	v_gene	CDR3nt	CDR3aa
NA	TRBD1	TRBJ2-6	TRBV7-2	TGTGCCAGCAGCTTAGAATTGGGACAGGGTGGTTTTGGGGCCAACGTCCTGACTTTC	CASSLELGQGGFGANVLTF
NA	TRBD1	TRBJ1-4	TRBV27	TGTGCCAGCAGTTTATCGGGACAGGCTAATGAAAAACTGTTTTTT	CASSLSGQANEKLFF
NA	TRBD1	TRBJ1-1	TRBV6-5	TGTGCCAGCAGTTACTCGGGGACAGGGGGCACTGAAGCTTTCTTT	CASSYSGTGGTEAFF
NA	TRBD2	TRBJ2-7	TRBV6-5	TGTGCCAGCAGGCCGACTAGCGGGGCCTACGAGCAGTACTTC	CASRPTSGAYEQYF
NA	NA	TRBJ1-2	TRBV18	TGTGCCAGCTCACCAAGTGTGGAGGTTGACTATGGCTACACCTTC	CASSPSVEVDYGYTF
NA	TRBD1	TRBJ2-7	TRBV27	TGTGCCAGCAGTCCGGGGACAGGGGGCTACGAGCAGTACTTC	CASSPGTGGYEQYF
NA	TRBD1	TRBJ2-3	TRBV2	TGTGCCAGCAGTGGGGGGACAGGGCGAAGCACAGATACGCAGTATTTT	CASSGGTGRSTDTQYF
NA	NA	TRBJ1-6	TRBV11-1	TGTGCCAGCAGCTTAGCTTTGGACAGAAATAATTCACCCCTCCACTTT	CASSLALDRNNSPLHF
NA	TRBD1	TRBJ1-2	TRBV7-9	TGTGCCAGCAGCTTATCAGGGGGCACCTATGGCTACACCTTC	CASSLSGGTYGYTF
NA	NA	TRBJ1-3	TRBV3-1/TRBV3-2	TGTGCCAGCAGCCCCGCGGGTGACACCATATATTTT	CASSPAGDTIYF
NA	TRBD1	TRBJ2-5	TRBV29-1	TGCAGCGTTGAAGAAGGCCTTTCCACAGGGGTCCCGGAGACCCAGTACTTC	CSVEEGLSTGVPETQYF
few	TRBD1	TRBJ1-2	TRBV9	TGTGCCAGCAGCGTGACAGACAGGGGTGGCTATGGCTACACCTTC	CASSVTDRGGYGYTF
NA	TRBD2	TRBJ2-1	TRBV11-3	TGTGCCAGCAGCTTAGATCCTAGCGGGAGGAATGGGCAGTTCTTC	CASSLDPSGRNGQFF
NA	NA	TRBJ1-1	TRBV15	TGTGCCACCAGCAGAGATAGAGGCACGCCGGGGACTGAAGCTTTCTTT	CATSRDRGTPGTEAFF
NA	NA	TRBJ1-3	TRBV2	TGTGCCAGCAGCCACGGACAAACTGGAAACACCATATATTTT	CASSHGQTGNTIYF
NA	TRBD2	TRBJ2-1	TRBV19	TGTGCCAGTAGTCCGAAGGGACTAGCGGGGTACAATGAGCAGTTCTTC	CASSPKGLAGYNEQFF
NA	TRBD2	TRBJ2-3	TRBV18	TGTGCCAGCTCACCACCGCGATTAGCGGGAGGGCCCGGAGATACGCAGTATTTT	CASSPPRLAGGPGDTQYF
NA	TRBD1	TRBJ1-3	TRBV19	TGTGCCAGTAGCCCCGGGACAGGGGCGATAAACACCATATATTTT	CASSPGTGAINTIYF
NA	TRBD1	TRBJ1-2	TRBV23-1	TGCGCCAGCAGCGGGACAGGGAGAGGCTACACCTTC	CASSGTGRGYTF
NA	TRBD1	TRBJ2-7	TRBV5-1	TGCGCCAGCAGCTTGGAGACAGGGGGCTGGTACAAGCAGTACTTC	CASSLETGGWYKQYF
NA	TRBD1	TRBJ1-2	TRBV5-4	TGTGCCAGCAGCCGGGACAGCTATGGCTACACCTTC	CASSRDSYGYTF
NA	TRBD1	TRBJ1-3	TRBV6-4	TGTGCCACCTTTTCCGGGACAGGGGACCCTGGAAACACCATATATTTT	CATFSGTGDPGNTIYF